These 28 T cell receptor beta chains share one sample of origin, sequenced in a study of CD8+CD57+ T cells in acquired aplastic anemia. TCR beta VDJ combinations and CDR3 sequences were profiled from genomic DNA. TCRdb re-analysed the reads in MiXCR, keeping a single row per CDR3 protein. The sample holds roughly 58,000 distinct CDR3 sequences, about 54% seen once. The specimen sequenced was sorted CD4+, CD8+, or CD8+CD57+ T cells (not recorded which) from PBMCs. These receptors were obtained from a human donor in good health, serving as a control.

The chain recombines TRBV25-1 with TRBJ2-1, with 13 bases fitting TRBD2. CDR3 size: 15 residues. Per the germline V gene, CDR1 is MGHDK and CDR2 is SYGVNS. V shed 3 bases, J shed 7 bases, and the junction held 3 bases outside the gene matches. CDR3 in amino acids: CASSDTSGRANEQFF. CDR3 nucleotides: TGTGCCAGCAGTGATACTAGCGGGAGGGCGAATGAGCAGTTCTTC.

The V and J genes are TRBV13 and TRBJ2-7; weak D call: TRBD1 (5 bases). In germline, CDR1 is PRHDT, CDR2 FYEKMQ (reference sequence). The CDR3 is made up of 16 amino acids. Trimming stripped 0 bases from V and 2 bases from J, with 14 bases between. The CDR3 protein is CASSLGSGRVTYEQYF. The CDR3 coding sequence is TGTGCCAGCAGCTTAGGGTCGGGCAGGGTAACCTACGAGCAGTACTTC.

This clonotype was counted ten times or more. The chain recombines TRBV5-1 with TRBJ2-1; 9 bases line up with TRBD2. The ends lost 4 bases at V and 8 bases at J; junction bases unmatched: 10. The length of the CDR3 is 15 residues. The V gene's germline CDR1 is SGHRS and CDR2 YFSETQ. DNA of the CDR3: TGCGCCAGCAGCGGAGGACTAGCGAGGACGGATGAGCAGTTCTTC. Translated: CASSGGLARTDEQFF.

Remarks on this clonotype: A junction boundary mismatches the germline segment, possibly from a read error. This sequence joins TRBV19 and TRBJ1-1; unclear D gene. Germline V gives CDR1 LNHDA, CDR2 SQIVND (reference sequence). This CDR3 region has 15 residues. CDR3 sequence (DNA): TGTGCCAATAGTATAGTGGAAGGTATGAACACTGAAGCTTTCTTT. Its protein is CANSIVEGMNTEAFF. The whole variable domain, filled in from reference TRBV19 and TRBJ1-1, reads DGGITQSPKYLFRKEGQNVTLSCEQNLNHDAMYWYRQDPGQGLRLIYYSQIVNDFQKGDIAEGYSVSREKKESFPLTVTSAQKNPTAFYLCANSIVEGMNTEAFFGQGTRLTVV.

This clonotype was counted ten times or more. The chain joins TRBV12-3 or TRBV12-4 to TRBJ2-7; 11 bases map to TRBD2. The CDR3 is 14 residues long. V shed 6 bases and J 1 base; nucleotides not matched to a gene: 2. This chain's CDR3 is CASRTSGRSYEQYF. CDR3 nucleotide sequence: TGTGCCAGCAGAACTAGCGGGAGATCCTACGAGCAGTACTTC.

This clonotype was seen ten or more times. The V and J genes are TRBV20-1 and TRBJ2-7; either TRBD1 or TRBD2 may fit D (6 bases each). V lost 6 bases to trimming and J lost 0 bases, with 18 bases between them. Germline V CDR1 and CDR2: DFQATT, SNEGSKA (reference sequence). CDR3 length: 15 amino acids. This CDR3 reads CSAPRLGGNSYEQYF. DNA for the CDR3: TGCAGTGCCCCCCGACTAGGGGGAAACTCCTACGAGCAGTACTTC.

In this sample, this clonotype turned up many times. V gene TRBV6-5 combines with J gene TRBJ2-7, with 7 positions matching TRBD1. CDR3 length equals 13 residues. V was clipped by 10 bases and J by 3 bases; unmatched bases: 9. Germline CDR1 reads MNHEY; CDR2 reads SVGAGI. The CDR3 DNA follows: TGTGCCATCGCGAGGGGGCTGGGCTACGAGCAGTACTTC. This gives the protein CAIARGLGYEQYF.

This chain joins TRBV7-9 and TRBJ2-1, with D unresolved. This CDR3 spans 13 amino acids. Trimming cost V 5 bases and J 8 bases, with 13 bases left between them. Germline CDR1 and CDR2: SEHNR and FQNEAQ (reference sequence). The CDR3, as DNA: TGTGCCAGCAGCCCCCGCAGCGACCATGAGCAGTTCTTC. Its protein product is CASSPRSDHEQFF.

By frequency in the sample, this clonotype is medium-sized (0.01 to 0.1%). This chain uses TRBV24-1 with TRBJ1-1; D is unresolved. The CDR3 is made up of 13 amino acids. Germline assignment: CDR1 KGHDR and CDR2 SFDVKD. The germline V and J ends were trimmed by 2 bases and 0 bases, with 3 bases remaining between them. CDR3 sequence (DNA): TGTGCCACCAGTGATTCCATGAACACTGAAGCTTTCTTT. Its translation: CATSDSMNTEAFF.

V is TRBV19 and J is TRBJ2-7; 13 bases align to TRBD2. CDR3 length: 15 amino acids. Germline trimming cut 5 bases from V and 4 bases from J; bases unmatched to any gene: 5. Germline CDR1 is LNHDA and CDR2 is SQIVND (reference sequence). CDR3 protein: CASSPWTSGSYEQYF. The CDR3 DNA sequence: TGTGCCAGTAGTCCCTGGACTAGCGGGAGTTACGAGCAGTACTTC.

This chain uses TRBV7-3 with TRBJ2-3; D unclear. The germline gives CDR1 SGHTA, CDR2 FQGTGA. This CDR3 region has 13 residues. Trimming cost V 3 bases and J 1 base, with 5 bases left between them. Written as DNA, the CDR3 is TGTGCCAGCAGCTTTCCCGGCACAGATACGCAGTATTTT. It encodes CASSFPGTDTQYF.

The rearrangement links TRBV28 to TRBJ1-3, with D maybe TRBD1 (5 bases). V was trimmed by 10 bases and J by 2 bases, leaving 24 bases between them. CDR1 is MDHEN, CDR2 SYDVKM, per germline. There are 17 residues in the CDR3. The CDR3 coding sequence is TGTGCCACCTCTCCTTGGACATCCACCTTACCTGGAAACACCATATATTTT. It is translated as CATSPWTSTLPGNTIYF.

CDR3: CASSIASGVTYEQYF. DNA for the CDR3: TGTGCCAGTAGTATAGCATCGGGGGTGACCTACGAGCAGTACTTC. The V gene is TRBV19, the J gene TRBJ2-7; perhaps TRBD2 as D (6 bases). The CDR3 loop spans 15 amino acids. Trimming stripped 1 base from V and 2 bases from J, with 12 bases between. CDR1 is LNHDA and CDR2 is SQIVND in the germline V gene (reference sequence).

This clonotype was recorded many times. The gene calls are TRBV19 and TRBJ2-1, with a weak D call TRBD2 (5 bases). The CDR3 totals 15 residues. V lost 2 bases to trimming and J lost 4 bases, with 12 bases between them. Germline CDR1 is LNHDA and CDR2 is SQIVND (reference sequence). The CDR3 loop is CASSIPDGIYNEQFF. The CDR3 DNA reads TGTGCCAGTAGTATACCTGACGGGATATACAATGAGCAGTTCTTC.

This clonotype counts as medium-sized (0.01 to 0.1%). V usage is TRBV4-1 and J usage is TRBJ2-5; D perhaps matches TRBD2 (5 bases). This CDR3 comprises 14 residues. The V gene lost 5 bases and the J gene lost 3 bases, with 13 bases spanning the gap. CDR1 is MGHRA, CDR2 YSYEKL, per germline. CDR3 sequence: CASSNGMFEETQYF. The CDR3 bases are TGCGCCAGCAGCAACGGGATGTTTGAAGAGACCCAGTACTTC.

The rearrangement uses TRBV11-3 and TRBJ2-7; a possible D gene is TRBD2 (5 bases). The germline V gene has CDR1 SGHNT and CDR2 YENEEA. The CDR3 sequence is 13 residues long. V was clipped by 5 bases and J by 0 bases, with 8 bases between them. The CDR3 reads CASSRGVSYEQYF. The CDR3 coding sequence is TGTGCCAGCAGCCGGGGAGTCTCCTACGAGCAGTACTTC.

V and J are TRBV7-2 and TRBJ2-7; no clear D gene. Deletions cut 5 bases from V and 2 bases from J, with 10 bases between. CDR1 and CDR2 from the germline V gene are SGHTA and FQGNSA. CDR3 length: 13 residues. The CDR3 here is CASSADGPYEQYF. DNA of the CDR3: TGTGCCAGCAGCGCGGACGGCCCCTACGAGCAGTACTTC.

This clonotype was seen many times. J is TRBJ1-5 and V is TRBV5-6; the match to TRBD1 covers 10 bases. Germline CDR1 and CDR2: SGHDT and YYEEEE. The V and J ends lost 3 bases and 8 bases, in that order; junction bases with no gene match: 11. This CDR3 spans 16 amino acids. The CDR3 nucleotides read TGTGCCAGCAGCTGGAGGGGGACAGGGGAGTTTAAGCCCCAGCATTTT. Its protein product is CASSWRGTGEFKPQHF.

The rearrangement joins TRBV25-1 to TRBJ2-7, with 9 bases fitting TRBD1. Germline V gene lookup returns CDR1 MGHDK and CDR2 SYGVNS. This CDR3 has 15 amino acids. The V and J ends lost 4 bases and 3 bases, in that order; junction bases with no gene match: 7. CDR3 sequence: CASSGLGTGNYEQYF. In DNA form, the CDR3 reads TGTGCCAGCAGTGGGTTAGGGACAGGGAACTACGAGCAGTACTTC.

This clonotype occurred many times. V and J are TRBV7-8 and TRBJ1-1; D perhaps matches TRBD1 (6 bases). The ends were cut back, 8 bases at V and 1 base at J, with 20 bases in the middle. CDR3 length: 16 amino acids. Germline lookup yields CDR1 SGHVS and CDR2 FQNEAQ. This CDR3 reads CASSRGRGARNTEAFF. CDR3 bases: TGTGCCAGCTCTAGAGGCCGGGGGGCTCGGAACACTGAAGCTTTCTTT.

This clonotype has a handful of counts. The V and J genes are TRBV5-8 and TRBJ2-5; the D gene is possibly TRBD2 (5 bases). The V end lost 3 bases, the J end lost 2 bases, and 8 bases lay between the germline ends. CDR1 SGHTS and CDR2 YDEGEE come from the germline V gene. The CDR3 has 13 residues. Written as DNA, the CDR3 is TGTGCCAGCAGCTGGACTGGGCAAGAGACCCAGTACTTC. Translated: CASSWTGQETQYF.

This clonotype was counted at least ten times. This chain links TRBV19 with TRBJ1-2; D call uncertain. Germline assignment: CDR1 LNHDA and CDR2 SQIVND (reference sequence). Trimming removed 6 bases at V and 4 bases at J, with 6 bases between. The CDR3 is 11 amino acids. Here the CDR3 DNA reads TGTGCCAGTAGAGACACCTATGGCTACACCTTC. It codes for CASRDTYGYTF. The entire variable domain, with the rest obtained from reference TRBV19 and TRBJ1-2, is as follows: DGGITQSPKYLFRKEGQNVTLSCEQNLNHDAMYWYRQDPGQGLRLIYYSQIVNDFQKGDIAEGYSVSREKKESFPLTVTSAQKNPTAFYLCASRDTYGYTFGSGTRLTVV.

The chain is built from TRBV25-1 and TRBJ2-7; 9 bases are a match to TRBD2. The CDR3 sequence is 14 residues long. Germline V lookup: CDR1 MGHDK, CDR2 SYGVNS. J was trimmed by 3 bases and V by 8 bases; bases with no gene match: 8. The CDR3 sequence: CASGGSGGNYEQYF. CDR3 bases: TGTGCCAGCGGTGGGAGCGGGGGGAACTACGAGCAGTACTTC.

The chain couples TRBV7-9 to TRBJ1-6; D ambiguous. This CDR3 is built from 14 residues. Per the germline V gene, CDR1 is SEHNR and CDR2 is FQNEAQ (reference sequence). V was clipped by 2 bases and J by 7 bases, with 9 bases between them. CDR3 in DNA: TGTGCCAGCAGCTTATCTCTGATGAATTCACCCCTCCACTTT. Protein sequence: CASSLSLMNSPLHF.

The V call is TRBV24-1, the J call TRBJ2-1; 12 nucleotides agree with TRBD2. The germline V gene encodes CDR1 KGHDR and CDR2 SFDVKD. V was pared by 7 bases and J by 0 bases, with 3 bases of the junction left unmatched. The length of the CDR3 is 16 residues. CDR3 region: CATRLAGGSSYNEQFF. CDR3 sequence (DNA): TGTGCCACCAGACTAGCGGGAGGTAGCTCCTACAATGAGCAGTTCTTC.

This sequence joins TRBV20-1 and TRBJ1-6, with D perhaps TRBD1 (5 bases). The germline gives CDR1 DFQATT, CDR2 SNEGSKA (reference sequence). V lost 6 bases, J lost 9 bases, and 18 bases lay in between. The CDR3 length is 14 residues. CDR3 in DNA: TGCAGTGCAACCAGCGGGACGGGAGCTTCACCCCTCCACTTT. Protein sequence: CSATSGTGASPLHF.

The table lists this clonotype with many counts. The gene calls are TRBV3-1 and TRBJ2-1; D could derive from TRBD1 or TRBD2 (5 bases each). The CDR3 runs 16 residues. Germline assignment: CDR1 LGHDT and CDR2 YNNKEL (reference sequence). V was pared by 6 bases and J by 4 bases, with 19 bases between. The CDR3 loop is CASSRVPLRGYNEQFF. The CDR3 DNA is TGTGCCAGCAGTCGTGTTCCTCTGAGGGGTTACAATGAGCAGTTCTTC.

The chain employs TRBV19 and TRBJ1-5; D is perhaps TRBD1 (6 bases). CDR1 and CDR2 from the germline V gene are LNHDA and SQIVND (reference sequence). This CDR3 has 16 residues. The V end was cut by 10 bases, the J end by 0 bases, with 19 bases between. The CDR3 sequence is CATWPLTGSSNQPQHF. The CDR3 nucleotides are TGTGCCACCTGGCCCCTCACAGGGAGTAGCAATCAGCCCCAGCATTTT. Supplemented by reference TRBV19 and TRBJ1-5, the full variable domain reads DGGITQSPKYLFRKEGQNVTLSCEQNLNHDAMYWYRQDPGQGLRLIYYSQIVNDFQKGDIAEGYSVSREKKESFPLTVTSAQKNPTAFYLCATWPLTGSSNQPQHFGDGTRLSIL.